This T cell receptor (beta chain) stems from a study of blood T cell repertoires in COVID-19. In the study overall: PBMCs, B-cell-depleted T cells, or T cells were the source of the cDNA or gDNA that made up the material.

Produced via immunoSEQ multiplex PCR; TCRdb's table is partial and in-frame only. This table holds a few hundred thousand clones, around four fifths found once. CDR3 length equals 16 residues. In germline, CDR1 is SGHNT, CDR2 YYREEE (reference sequence). V was clipped by 3 bases and J by 7 bases; unmatched bases: 11. This sequence originates from a woman aged 50 to 60 with active or convalescent COVID-19. J is TRBJ2-5 and V is TRBV5-4, with 11 bases matching TRBD2. Material: peripheral blood. For the CDR3, the DNA is TGTGCCAGCAGCTCTGGGACTAGCGGAAGCCGGGGGACCCAGTACTTC. Its protein is CASSSGTSGSRGTQYF. The variable domain in full, completed from reference TRBV5-4 and TRBJ2-5, reads ETGVTQSPTHLIKTRGQQVTLRCSSQSGHNTVSWYQQALGQGPQFIFQYYREEENGRGNFPPRFSGLQFPNYSSELNVNALELDDSALYLCASSSGTSGSRGTQYFGPGTRLLVL.